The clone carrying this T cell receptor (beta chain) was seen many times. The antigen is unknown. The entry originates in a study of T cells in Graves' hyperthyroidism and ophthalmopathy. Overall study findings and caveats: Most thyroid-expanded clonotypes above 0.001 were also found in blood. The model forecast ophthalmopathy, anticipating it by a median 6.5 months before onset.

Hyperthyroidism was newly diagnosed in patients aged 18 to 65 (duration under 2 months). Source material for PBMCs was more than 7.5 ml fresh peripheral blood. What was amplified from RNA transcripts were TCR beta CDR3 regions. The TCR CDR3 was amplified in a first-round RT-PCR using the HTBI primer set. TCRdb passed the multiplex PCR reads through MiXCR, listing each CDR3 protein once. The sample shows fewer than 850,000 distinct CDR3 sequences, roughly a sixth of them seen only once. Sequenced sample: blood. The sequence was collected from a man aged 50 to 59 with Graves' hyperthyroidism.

Written as DNA, the CDR3 is TGCGCCAGCAGTGTAGCGGGAGGCCCCCATGAGCAGTTCTTC. Translation gives CASSVAGGPHEQFF. V and J are TRBV10-2 and TRBJ2-1; 10 nucleotides match TRBD2. V lost 4 bases and J lost 8; bases outside the gene matches: 5. The germline V gene has CDR1 WSHSY and CDR2 SAAADI. This CDR3 is built from 14 residues.